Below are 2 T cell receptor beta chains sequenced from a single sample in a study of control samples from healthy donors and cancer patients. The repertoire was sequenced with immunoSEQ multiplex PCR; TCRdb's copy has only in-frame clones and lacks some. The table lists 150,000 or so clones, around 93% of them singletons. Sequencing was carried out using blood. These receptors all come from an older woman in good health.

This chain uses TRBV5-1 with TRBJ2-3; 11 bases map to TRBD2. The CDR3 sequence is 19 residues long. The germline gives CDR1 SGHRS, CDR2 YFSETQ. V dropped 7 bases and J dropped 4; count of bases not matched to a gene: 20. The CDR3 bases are TGCGCCAGCCATTTTCACTTAGGGGCTAGCGGGGGGATTGCAGATACGCAGTATTTT. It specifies CASHFHLGASGGIADTQYF. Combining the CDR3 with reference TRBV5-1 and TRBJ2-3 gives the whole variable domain KAGVTQTPRYLIKTRGQQVTLSCSPISGHRSVSWYQQTPGQGLQFLFEYFSETQRNKGNFPGRFSGRQFSNSRSEMNVSTLELGDSALYLCASHFHLGASGGIADTQYFGPGTRLTVL.

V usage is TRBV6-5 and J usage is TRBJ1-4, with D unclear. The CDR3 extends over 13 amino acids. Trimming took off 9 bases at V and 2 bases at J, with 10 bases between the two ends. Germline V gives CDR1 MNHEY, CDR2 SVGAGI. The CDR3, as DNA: TGTGCCAGTGGGAGGTCGACTAATGAAAAACTGTTTTTT. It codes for CASGRSTNEKLFF.